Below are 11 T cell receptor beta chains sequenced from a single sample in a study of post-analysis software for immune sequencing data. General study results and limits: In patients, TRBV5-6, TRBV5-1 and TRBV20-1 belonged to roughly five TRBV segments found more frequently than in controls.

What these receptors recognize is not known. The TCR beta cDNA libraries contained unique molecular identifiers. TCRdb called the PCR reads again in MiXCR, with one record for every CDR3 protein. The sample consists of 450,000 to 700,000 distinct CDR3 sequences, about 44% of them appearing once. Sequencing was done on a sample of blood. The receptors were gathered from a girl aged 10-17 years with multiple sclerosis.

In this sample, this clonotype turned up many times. CDR3 loop: CAISDSLAGWSDTQYF. DNA for the CDR3: TGTGCCATCAGTGATTCCCTAGCGGGATGGTCAGATACGCAGTATTTT. The rearrangement uses TRBV10-3 and TRBJ2-3, with 9 bases identical to TRBD2. The CDR3 has 16 amino acids. Germline values: CDR1 ENHRY, CDR2 SYGVKD. J gave up 4 bases and V 3 bases, and 8 bases lay outside the gene matches.

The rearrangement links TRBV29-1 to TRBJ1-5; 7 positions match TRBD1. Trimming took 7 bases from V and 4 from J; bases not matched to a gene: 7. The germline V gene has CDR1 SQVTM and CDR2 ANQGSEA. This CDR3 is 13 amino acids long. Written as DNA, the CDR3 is TGCAGCGCAGGGACAGCGTTTAATCAGCCCCAGCATTTT. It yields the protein CSAGTAFNQPQHF.

CDR3 nucleotide sequence: TGCAGCGTTGATACTACCTACCTATACAATGAGCAGTTCTTC. Protein sequence: CSVDTTYLYNEQFF. This chain uses TRBV29-1 with TRBJ2-1, with unresolved D. The length of the CDR3 is 14 residues. V was shortened by 3 bases and J by 4 bases, with 13 bases between the two germline ends. In germline, CDR1 is SQVTM, CDR2 ANQGSEA.

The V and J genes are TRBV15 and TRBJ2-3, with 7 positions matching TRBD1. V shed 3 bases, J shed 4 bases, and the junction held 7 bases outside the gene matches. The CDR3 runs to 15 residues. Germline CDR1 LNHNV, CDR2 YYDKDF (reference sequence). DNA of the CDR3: TGTGCCACCAGCAGGACAGGGATAAACGCAGATACGCAGTATTTT. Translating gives CATSRTGINADTQYF.

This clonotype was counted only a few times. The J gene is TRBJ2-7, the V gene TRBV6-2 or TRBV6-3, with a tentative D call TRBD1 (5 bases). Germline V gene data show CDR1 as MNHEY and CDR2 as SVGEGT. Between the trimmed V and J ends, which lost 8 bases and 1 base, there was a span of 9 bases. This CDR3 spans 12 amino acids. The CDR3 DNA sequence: TGTGCCAGCGCGACAGCTTCCTACGAGCAGTACTTC. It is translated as CASATASYEQYF.

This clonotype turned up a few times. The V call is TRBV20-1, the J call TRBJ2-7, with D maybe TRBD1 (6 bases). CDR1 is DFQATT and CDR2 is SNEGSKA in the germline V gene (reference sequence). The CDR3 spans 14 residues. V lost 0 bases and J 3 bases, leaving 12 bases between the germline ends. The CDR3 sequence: CSAREWRGGYEQYF. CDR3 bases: TGCAGTGCTAGAGAGTGGAGAGGGGGCTACGAGCAGTACTTC.

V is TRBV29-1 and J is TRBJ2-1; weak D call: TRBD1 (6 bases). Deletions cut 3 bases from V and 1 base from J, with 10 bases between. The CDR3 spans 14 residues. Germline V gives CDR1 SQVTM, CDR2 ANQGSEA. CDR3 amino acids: CSVDRGSSYNEQFF. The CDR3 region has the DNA TGCAGCGTTGACAGGGGTTCTTCCTACAATGAGCAGTTCTTC.

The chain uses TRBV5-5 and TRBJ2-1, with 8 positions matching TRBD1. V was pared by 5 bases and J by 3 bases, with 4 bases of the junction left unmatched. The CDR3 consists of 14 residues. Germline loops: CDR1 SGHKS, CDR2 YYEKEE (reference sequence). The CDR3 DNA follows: TGTGCCAGCAGATTTGGACAGGGCTACAATGAGCAGTTCTTC. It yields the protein CASRFGQGYNEQFF.

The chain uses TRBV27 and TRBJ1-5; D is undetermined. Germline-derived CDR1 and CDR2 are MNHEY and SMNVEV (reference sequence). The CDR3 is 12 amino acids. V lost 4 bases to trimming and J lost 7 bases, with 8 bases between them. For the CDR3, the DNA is TGTGCCAGCAGTTACCAAGGGCAGCCCCAGCATTTT. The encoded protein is CASSYQGQPQHF.

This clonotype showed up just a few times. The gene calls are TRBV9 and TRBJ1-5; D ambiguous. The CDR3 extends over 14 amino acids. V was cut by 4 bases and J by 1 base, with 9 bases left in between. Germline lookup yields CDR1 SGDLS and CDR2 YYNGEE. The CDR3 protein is CASSPSRSNQPQHF. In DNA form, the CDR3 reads TGTGCCAGCAGCCCCTCGAGGAGCAATCAGCCCCAGCATTTT. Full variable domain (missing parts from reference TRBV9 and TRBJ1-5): DSGVTQTPKHLITATGQRVTLRCSPRSGDLSVYWYQQSLDQGLQFLIQYYNGEERAKGNILERFSAQQFPDLHSELNLSSLELGDSALYFCASSPSRSNQPQHFGDGTRLSIL.

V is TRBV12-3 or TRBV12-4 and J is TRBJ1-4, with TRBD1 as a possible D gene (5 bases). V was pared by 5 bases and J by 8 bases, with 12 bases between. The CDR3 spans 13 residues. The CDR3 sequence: CASSTTGSEKLFF. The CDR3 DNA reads TGTGCCAGCAGTACAACAGGTTCCGAAAAACTGTTTTTT.